This T cell receptor beta chain was captured by sequencing in a study of T cell responses to AZD1222 COVID-19 vaccine. The wider study: Second doses at about 4 or about 12 weeks were pooled. Study outcomes and limitations: Clonal diversity was possibly underestimated; the donors were predominantly white British and more often female. At baseline, just 5 or 6 AZD1222 recipients tested seropositive.

Measured with immunoSEQ multiplex PCR; TCRdb has only the in-frame clones, and not every one. The repertoire includes 90,000 to 150,000 clones, 70% to 90% of them detected once, and roughly 9.1% sits in the top ten. With V trimmed by 6 bases and J by 4 bases, 5 bases remained unmatched. The CDR3 covers 14 residues. From germline, CDR1 is MDHEN and CDR2 SYDVKM. To note about this clone: Its specificity is unknown.

The TCR sequence derives from an adult in good health. The V call is TRBV28, the J call TRBJ2-2, with 7 bases fitting TRBD2. Specimen: peripheral blood, collected on day 0 of AZD1222 vaccination. The chain's CDR3 is CASRVGGGTGELFF. CDR3 nucleotides: TGTGCCAGCAGGGTCGGCGGGGGCACCGGGGAGCTGTTTTTT. The full variable domain, completed using reference TRBV28 and TRBJ2-2, is DVKVTQSSRYLVKRTGEKVFLECVQDMDHENMFWYRQDPGLGLRLIYFSYDVKMKEKGDIPEGYSVSREKKERFSLILESASTNQTSMYLCASRVGGGTGELFFGEGSRLTVL.